The source of this T cell receptor beta chain is a study of Ad26.COV2.S vaccination and SARS-CoV-2 variants. Study overall: The authors gave Ad26.COV2.S intramuscularly, either once or twice 56 days apart. Regarding the study as a whole: Vaccine recipients and placebo recipients showed similar non-spike TCR breadth. Vaccinated individuals (as opposed to placebo recipients) had higher spike-specific TCR breadth.

The V segment lost 5 bases and the J segment 6 bases; nucleotides outside the gene matches: 8. CDR1 is SGHTA and CDR2 is FQGNSA in the germline V gene. The CDR3 sequence is 14 residues long. The protocol was immunoSEQ multiplex PCR, while the TCRdb copy is restricted to in-frame clones and leaves out a portion. The repertoire includes roughly 400,000 clones, 75% to 90% of them detected once, and about 1.9% sits in the top ten. The treatment here: approximately 18 received Ad26.COV2.S at low or high dose, single or two shots; five or six received placebo; per-sample allocation not given. Sampling was done on day 63 after the first vaccine or placebo injection. Comment on this clone: The antigen is not known.

Sequenced here: peripheral blood, sampled in a trial of Ad26.COV2.S vaccine versus placebo. V usage is TRBV7-2 and J usage is TRBJ1-2; 8 bases map to TRBD1. The sequence derives from a person aged 18 to 65 who received the Ad26.COV2.S COVID-19 vaccine or a placebo. The CDR3 here is CASSPSRQGNGYTF. The DNA of the CDR3 is TGTGCCAGCAGCCCTAGTCGACAGGGGAATGGCTACACCTTC. The full variable domain, rest sourced from reference TRBV7-2 and TRBJ1-2, is GAGVSQSPSNKVTEKGKDVELRCDPISGHTALYWYRQSLGQGLEFLIYFQGNSAPDKSGLPSDRFSAERTGGSVSTLTIQRTQQEDSAVYLCASSPSRQGNGYTFGSGTRLTVV.